One and the same sample provided the 24 T cell receptor beta chains below, sequenced in a study of cytomegalovirus exposure and HLA in healthy donors. Vbeta (60) and Jbeta (13) primers were used in the PCR. TCRdb keeps only in-frame clones here, not all; method: immunoSEQ multiplex PCR. The sample records about 97,000 clones, 85% being singletons. Input material: PBMCs. These receptors were collected from a man younger than 45 in good health and CMV-seronegative.

V and J are TRBV5-6 and TRBJ2-7; D not resolved. This CDR3 contains 13 residues. V was clipped by 0 bases and J by 0 bases, with 4 bases between them. CDR1 is SGHDT and CDR2 is YYEEEE in the germline V gene. The CDR3 protein is CASSLGSSYEQYF. CDR3 in DNA: TGTGCCAGCAGCTTGGGCAGCTCCTACGAGCAGTACTTC.

The chain's CDR3 is CASSLAVVSTGELFF. The CDR3 bases are TGTGCCAGCAGCTTAGCGGTCGTGAGCACCGGGGAGCTGTTTTTT. This rearrangement joins TRBV7-8 to TRBJ2-2; D gene ambiguous. With 0 bases removed from V and 4 bases from J, the gap between germline ends came to 9 bases. The CDR3 has 15 residues. CDR1 is SGHVS, CDR2 FQNEAQ, per germline.

J is TRBJ1-5 and V is TRBV27; 10 bases are a match to TRBD1. This CDR3 contains 16 residues. Germline V gives CDR1 MNHEY, CDR2 SMNVEV (reference sequence). J lost 11 bases, V lost 6 bases, and 16 bases had no gene match. In DNA form, the CDR3 reads TGTGCCAGCAGGCCTGGGACAGGGGCTACAATCATGGCCCAGCATTTT. Its translation: CASRPGTGATIMAQHF.

This clone came up a few times. The chain combines TRBV5-6 with TRBJ2-1, with TRBD2 matching 9 bases. With 3 bases clipped from V and 0 bases from J, the junction kept 4 bases outside the gene matches. CDR1 and CDR2 (germline): SGHDT, YYEEEE. This CDR3 comprises 16 residues. CDR3 in amino acids: CASSSNSGSSYNEQFF. The DNA of the CDR3 is TGTGCCAGCAGCTCAAATAGCGGGAGCTCCTACAATGAGCAGTTCTTC.

The CDR3: CASSLSAGPTYEQYF. CDR3 DNA: TGTGCCAGCAGTCTTTCAGCGGGACCGACCTACGAGCAGTACTTC. The chain combines TRBV27 with TRBJ2-7, with 7 positions matching TRBD2. CDR3 size: 15 residues. Germline loops: CDR1 MNHEY, CDR2 SMNVEV (reference sequence). V gave up 5 bases and J gave up 2 bases; unmatched junction bases: 9.

This sequence joins TRBV19 and TRBJ1-5; D not certain. The germline V gene has CDR1 LNHDA and CDR2 SQIVND (reference sequence). Between the trimmed V and J ends, which lost 3 bases and 5 bases, there was a span of 5 bases. The CDR3 loop spans 12 amino acids. The CDR3 region is CASSIPDQPQHF. CDR3 DNA sequence: TGTGCCAGTAGTATCCCCGATCAGCCCCAGCATTTT.

This chain connects TRBV6-5 to TRBJ1-3; D possibly corresponds to TRBD1 (6 bases). Germline values: CDR1 MNHEY, CDR2 SVGAGI. The CDR3 is made up of 15 amino acids. V was cut by 6 bases and J by 3 bases, with 15 bases left in between. As DNA, the CDR3 is TGTGCCAGCAGCCGTACAGGGATCAGTGGAAACACCATATATTTT. It specifies CASSRTGISGNTIYF.

The CDR3 sequence: CAITPTPTGKNTEAFF. CDR3 nucleotides: TGTGCCATCACCCCGACCCCGACAGGGAAGAACACTGAAGCTTTCTTT. The V gene is TRBV10-3, the J gene TRBJ1-1; the match to TRBD1 covers 7 bases. Looked up from germline, CDR1 is ENHRY and CDR2 is SYGVKD. V shed 7 bases and J 1 base; nucleotides not matched to a gene: 12. The CDR3 sequence is 16 residues long.

This clone was seen only a few times. The chain recombines TRBV10-2 with TRBJ1-5; 8 bases agree with TRBD1. J gave up 7 bases and V 8 bases, and 7 bases lay outside the gene matches. The CDR3 length is 13 residues. CDR1 is WSHSY and CDR2 is SAAADI in the germline V gene. The CDR3 spells CASGFDRGQPQHF. The CDR3 DNA follows: TGCGCCAGCGGATTTGACAGGGGCCAGCCCCAGCATTTT.

The chain combines TRBV11-3 with TRBJ2-1; D perhaps matches TRBD2 (6 bases). From germline, CDR1 is SGHNT and CDR2 YENEEA. V was pared by 5 bases and J by 6 bases, with 11 bases between. The CDR3 sequence is 13 residues long. CDR3 region: CASSPGTSNEQFF. The DNA for the CDR3 is TGTGCCAGCAGCCCTGGGACTTCCAATGAGCAGTTCTTC.

This chain uses TRBV5-6 with TRBJ2-7; D may be TRBD1 (6 bases). Trimming cost V 1 base and J 2 bases, with 19 bases left between them. The CDR3 has 17 amino acids. Germline assignment: CDR1 SGHDT and CDR2 YYEEEE. CDR3 nucleotide sequence: TGTGCCAGCAGCTTGCCACCGTTGGGGGCCGTAGCCTACGAGCAGTACTTC. Its protein is CASSLPPLGAVAYEQYF.

This chain uses TRBV28 with TRBJ1-1, with 9 bases matching TRBD1. Germline loops: CDR1 MDHEN, CDR2 SYDVKM. V lost 5 bases to trimming and J lost 4 bases; unmatched junction nucleotides: 17. This CDR3 comprises 18 residues. The DNA of the CDR3 is TGTGCCAGCAGTCCAGGGACCGGGACAGGGATTTTAGGCACTGAAGCTTTCTTT. The encoded protein is CASSPGTGTGILGTEAFF.

V gene TRBV27 combines with J gene TRBJ2-7; 12 bases agree with TRBD2. CDR1 MNHEY and CDR2 SMNVEV come from the germline V gene (reference sequence). Unmatched junction bases numbered 12, after V lost 6 bases and J lost 6 bases. The CDR3 is 16 amino acids. The CDR3 DNA is TGTGCCAGCAGCCCATCCCGGACTAGCGGGGCCGCCGAGCAGTACTTC. Its protein product is CASSPSRTSGAAEQYF.

This clone was seen only once. The V gene is TRBV12-5, the J gene TRBJ1-5, with a weak D call TRBD1 (5 bases). The CDR3 contains 14 residues. The germline CDR1 and CDR2 sequences are LGHNT and FRNRAP. Trimming removed 7 bases from V and 6 bases from J, with 16 bases in between. The CDR3 reads CASAHSGGSQPQHF. As DNA, the CDR3 is TGTGCTAGTGCCCACTCCGGGGGTTCTCAGCCCCAGCATTTT.

The rearrangement joins TRBV30 to TRBJ1-2; a weak D match, TRBD1 (5 bases). Germline-derived CDR1 and CDR2 are GTSNPN and SVGIG (reference sequence). The CDR3 is 14 residues long. Trimming cost V 3 bases and J 4 bases, with 15 bases left between them. The CDR3 region is CAWSRTTDLYGYTF. Here the CDR3 DNA reads TGTGCCTGGAGCCGAACGACAGACCTCTATGGCTACACCTTC.

The V call is TRBV29-1, the J call TRBJ2-7; 10 positions agree with TRBD2. The CDR3 loop spans 14 amino acids. In germline, CDR1 is SQVTM, CDR2 ANQGSEA. The V segment lost 4 bases and the J segment 5 bases; nucleotides outside the gene matches: 8. Here the CDR3 reads CSVGRGLAGDEQYF. The CDR3 DNA reads TGCAGCGTTGGGAGGGGTCTAGCGGGAGACGAGCAGTACTTC.

CDR3 coding DNA: TGTGCCAGCAGTCTTAGCGGGAGGGCCGCAGATACGCAGTATTTT. Amino acids: CASSLSGRAADTQYF. The J gene is TRBJ2-3, the V gene TRBV7-3; the match to TRBD2 covers 11 bases. This CDR3 contains 15 residues. V was pared by 6 bases and J by 4 bases, with 6 bases of the junction left unmatched. The germline CDR1 and CDR2 sequences are SGHTA and FQGTGA.

This chain connects TRBV4-1 to TRBJ2-1, with D hard to call. Germline assignment: CDR1 MGHRA and CDR2 YSYEKL. Deletions cut 1 base from V and 8 bases from J, with 12 bases between. The CDR3 has 14 residues. In nucleotides, the CDR3 is TGCGCCAGCAGCCAAGGTTCCGGGTATGATGAGCAGTTCTTC. This gives the protein CASSQGSGYDEQFF.

A single count supports this clone. V usage is TRBV10-3 and J usage is TRBJ2-7; 7 nucleotides agree with TRBD2. This CDR3 has 15 amino acids. Germline CDR1 reads ENHRY; CDR2 reads SYGVKD. J was trimmed by 3 bases and V by 3 bases; bases with no gene match: 8. The CDR3 DNA is TGTGCCATCAGTGAAGAGGGAGGGTTCGGCTACGAGCAGTACTTC. Translating gives CAISEEGGFGYEQYF.

The chain uses TRBV2 and TRBJ2-7, with a tentative D call TRBD2 (6 bases). The V gene lost 10 bases and the J gene lost 0 bases, with 16 bases spanning the gap. Germline assignment: CDR1 SNHLY and CDR2 FYNNEI. This CDR3 comprises 14 residues. The CDR3 is CAIELARVSYEQYF. CDR3 sequence (DNA): TGTGCCATAGAACTAGCAAGAGTCTCCTACGAGCAGTACTTC.

This clone was detected only a few times. This rearrangement joins TRBV13 to TRBJ1-5, with D perhaps TRBD1 (5 bases). The CDR3 extends over 15 amino acids. V lost 0 bases and J 7 bases, leaving 13 bases between the germline ends. Germline V lookup: CDR1 PRHDT, CDR2 FYEKMQ (reference sequence). CDR3 DNA: TGTGCCAGCAGCTTAGGGGCGGGGCCAGGACAGCCCCAGCATTTT. Protein: CASSLGAGPGQPQHF.

The chain carries TRBV30 and TRBJ2-3; 10 bases map to TRBD2. Germline V lookup: CDR1 GTSNPN, CDR2 SVGIG (reference sequence). This CDR3 spans 12 amino acids. The chain's CDR3 is CSLAGGTDTQYF. CDR3 bases: TGTTCTCTAGCGGGGGGCACAGATACGCAGTATTTT.

This chain joins TRBV5-6 and TRBJ2-7; D may be TRBD2 (7 bases). Trimming took off 4 bases at V and 0 bases at J, with 11 bases between the two ends. Germline CDR1 reads SGHDT; CDR2 reads YYEEEE. The CDR3 totals 14 residues. In DNA, the CDR3 is TGTGCCAGCAGCCCGGGGGGCAGCTCCTACGAGCAGTACTTC. This codes for CASSPGGSSYEQYF. Supplemented by reference TRBV5-6 and TRBJ2-7, the full variable domain reads DAGVTQSPTHLIKTRGQQVTLRCSPKSGHDTVSWYQQALGQGPQFIFQYYEEEERQRGNFPDRFSGHQFPNYSSELNVNALLLGDSALYLCASSPGGSSYEQYFGPGTRLTVT.

The J gene is TRBJ2-2, the V gene TRBV11-2, with no clear D. V was clipped by 5 bases and J by 13 bases, with 11 bases between them. The CDR3 contains 11 residues. Germline CDR1 and CDR2: SGHAT and FQNNGV. In nucleotides, the CDR3 is TGTGCCAGCAGCGAGGTGGTGGGGCTGTTTTTT. Its translation: CASSEVVGLFF. The whole variable domain, remainder taken from reference TRBV11-2 and TRBJ2-2, is EAGVAQSPRYKIIEKRQSVAFWCNPISGHATLYWYQQILGQGPKLLIQFQNNGVVDDSQLPKDRFSAERLKGVDSTLKIQPAKLEDSAVYLCASSEVVGLFFGEGSRLTVL.